Listed here are 29 T cell receptor beta chains from one sample, sequenced in a study of response to subunit inactivated influenza vaccine. TCRdb fed the RT-PCR reads into MiXCR, producing one record per CDR3 protein. The table shows around 520,000 distinct CDR3 sequences, with less than 30% occurring only once. Material: CD4+ T cells sorted from PBMCs, obtained roughly 5 days after vaccination. All receptors come from a man aged 45 to 65 who received an inactivated influenza vaccine.

The CDR3 DNA is TGTGCCAGCAGCTTAGACAGGTCGGGTATGGAGACCCAGTACTTC. Residues: CASSLDRSGMETQYF. The J gene is TRBJ2-5, the V gene TRBV7-9; D might be TRBD1 (5 bases). V shed 1 base and J shed 5 bases, with 14 bases lying between them. There are 15 residues in the CDR3. CDR1 is SEHNR, CDR2 FQNEAQ, per germline (reference sequence).

V and J are TRBV28 and TRBJ2-1; tentative D call: TRBD2 (6 bases). There are 14 residues in the CDR3. With 8 bases removed from V and 4 bases from J, the gap between germline ends came to 15 bases. The V gene's germline CDR1 is MDHEN and CDR2 SYDVKM. CDR3: CASGGGESYNEQFF. The CDR3, as DNA: TGTGCCAGCGGTGGCGGGGAGTCATACAATGAGCAGTTCTTC.

This clonotype occurred a few times. This chain links TRBV4-2 with TRBJ2-7; possibly TRBD2 for D (6 bases). V gave up 4 bases and J gave up 1 base, with 14 bases separating them. The germline CDR1 and CDR2 sequences are LGHNA and YNFKEQ. CDR3 size: 15 residues. The CDR3 DNA reads as TGTGCCAGCAGCCTCCACCGGGACTTTTCCTACGAGCAGTACTTC. Protein sequence: CASSLHRDFSYEQYF.

This chain joins TRBV5-5 and TRBJ2-3; 7 nucleotides agree with TRBD2. The CDR3 is 13 residues long. The germline gives CDR1 SGHKS, CDR2 YYEKEE (reference sequence). With V trimmed by 1 base and J by 9 bases, 5 bases remained unmatched. In DNA, the CDR3 is TGTGCCAGCAGCTTGACTGGGGAGGGGACGCAGTATTTT. It translates to CASSLTGEGTQYF.

The genes are TRBV13 and TRBJ1-1; the D is unclear. The V gene lost 5 bases and the J gene lost 2 bases, with 6 bases spanning the gap. Germline loops: CDR1 PRHDT, CDR2 FYEKMQ (reference sequence). The CDR3 length is 12 residues. CDR3 sequence reads: CASSRTNTEAFF. The CDR3 DNA follows: TGTGCCAGCAGCCGAACCAACACTGAAGCTTTCTTT.

In its sample, this clonotype was seen a few times. The V and J genes are TRBV5-1 and TRBJ1-1; 8 bases are shared with TRBD1. With V trimmed by 4 bases and J by 11 bases, 19 bases remained unmatched. Germline CDR1 and CDR2: SGHRS and YFSETQ. The CDR3 loop spans 16 amino acids. CDR3 coding DNA: TGCGCCAGCAGCCCCAACAGACCCCAGGACAGGGCGTCGGCTTTCTTT. The encoded protein is CASSPNRPQDRASAFF.

The chain has TRBV5-1 and TRBJ2-1; D possibly corresponds to TRBD1 (7 bases). Germline V gene data show CDR1 as SGHRS and CDR2 as YFSETQ. The CDR3 runs 14 residues. Trimming took off 4 bases at V and 8 bases at J, with 16 bases between the two ends. In DNA, the CDR3 is TGCGCCAGCAGCGTGTTAACAGGGGACTATGAGCAGTTCTTC. Its translation is CASSVLTGDYEQFF.

This rearrangement joins TRBV7-8 to TRBJ2-1, with 9 bases fitting TRBD1. The J segment lost 0 bases and the V segment lost 5 bases, leaving 5 bases of the junction unmatched. The CDR3 runs 16 residues. The germline V gene has CDR1 SGHVS and CDR2 FQNEAQ. The chain's CDR3 is CASSLTGGFSYNEQFF. The CDR3 region has the DNA TGTGCCAGCAGCCTCACAGGGGGCTTCTCCTACAATGAGCAGTTCTTC.

This clonotype was observed once. The genes are TRBV12-3 or TRBV12-4 and TRBJ1-2, with a tentative D call TRBD1 (5 bases). The CDR3 is 12 residues long. Trimming took off 8 bases at V and 5 bases at J, with 12 bases between the two ends. CDR3 in DNA: TGTGCCAGCGGGGGGGGTCGGTATGGCTACACCTTC. Protein product: CASGGGRYGYTF.

This clonotype was observed a few times. The chain employs TRBV20-1 and TRBJ2-7; TRBD2 matches at 8 bases. The CDR3 consists of 15 residues. After removal of 3 bases from V and 0 bases from J, the junction contained 7 bases not matched to a gene. Per germline, CDR1 DFQATT and CDR2 SNEGSKA (reference sequence). CDR3 in amino acids: CSARGQRGTSYEQYF. CDR3 sequence (DNA): TGCAGTGCTAGGGGCCAGCGGGGGACCTCCTACGAGCAGTACTTC.

This clonotype was observed once. The V gene is TRBV7-9, the J gene TRBJ2-7; 9 bases line up with TRBD1. Per the germline V gene, CDR1 is SEHNR and CDR2 is FQNEAQ (reference sequence). V lost 4 bases and J lost 5; bases outside the gene matches: 15. This CDR3 region has 17 residues. The CDR3 bases are TGTGCCAGCAGCTCCTTCCCCCGGGACAGGGAAATCGACGAGCAGTACTTC. Encoded protein: CASSSFPRDREIDEQYF.

This clonotype was seen more than once but under ten times. The chain links TRBV10-2 to TRBJ1-1, with 7 bases identical to TRBD1. Germline V gene data show CDR1 as WSHSY and CDR2 as SAAADI. With 8 bases clipped from V and 8 bases from J, the junction kept 5 bases outside the gene matches. This CDR3 contains 11 residues. The CDR3 here is CASRSDREAFF. CDR3 DNA sequence: TGCGCCAGCCGCTCGGACAGGGAAGCTTTCTTT.

The V call is TRBV7-2, the J call TRBJ2-1; 8 bases are a match to TRBD1. Germline-derived CDR1 and CDR2 are SGHTA and FQGNSA. V lost 5 bases to trimming and J lost 7 bases; unmatched junction nucleotides: 7. The CDR3 spans 14 residues. The CDR3 is CASSPYGTGNEQFF. The CDR3 DNA follows: TGTGCCAGCAGCCCGTACGGGACAGGTAATGAGCAGTTCTTC.

J is TRBJ2-6 and V is TRBV15; no firm D call. CDR1 is LNHNV and CDR2 is YYDKDF in the germline V gene (reference sequence). There are 17 residues in the CDR3. Trimming removed 4 bases from V and 0 bases from J, with 13 bases in between. Here the CDR3 reads CATSIRRTISGANVLTF. In nucleotides, the CDR3 is TGTGCCACCAGCATCCGGCGCACTATCTCTGGGGCCAACGTCCTGACTTTC.

The chain couples TRBV10-3 to TRBJ2-6, with TRBD2 matching over 9 bases. CDR1 ENHRY and CDR2 SYGVKD come from the germline V gene. The CDR3 has 16 amino acids. J gave up 0 bases and V 6 bases, and 3 bases lay outside the gene matches. Here the CDR3 reads CAIRLAGPSGANVLTF. In nucleotides, the CDR3 is TGTGCCATCAGGCTAGCGGGACCCTCTGGGGCCAACGTCCTGACTTTC.

The V gene is TRBV6-1, the J gene TRBJ2-7; 8 positions agree with TRBD2. The CDR3 runs 15 residues. The trim removed 6 bases at V and 4 bases at J, leaving 11 bases unmatched. The germline V gene encodes CDR1 MNHNS and CDR2 SASEGT. The CDR3 DNA sequence: TGTGCCAGCAGGAATTTGGGCGGGGGGCGGTACGAGCAGTACTTC. Translated, it gives CASRNLGGGRYEQYF.

This clonotype was seen just once. A read error may explain this, as a much larger clone is one base away. The chain is built from TRBV11-1 and TRBJ2-1; 8 nucleotides align to TRBD1. The CDR3 consists of 15 residues. The germline gives CDR1 SGHAT, CDR2 FQDESV (reference sequence). Unmatched junction bases numbered 2, after V lost 1 base and J lost 3 bases. The CDR3 bases are TGTGCCAGCAGCTTAGGGACAGGGAACTACAATGAGCAGTTCTTC. Encoded protein: CASSLGTGNYNEQFF.

This clonotype was picked up many times. The chain couples TRBV20-1 to TRBJ1-6; 7 bases line up with TRBD1. The CDR3 extends over 13 amino acids. Germline CDR1 and CDR2: DFQATT and SNEGSKA (reference sequence). The CDR3, as DNA: TGCACCGCGGCCAGGGACAGTGGTTCACCCCTCCACTTT. Its translation: CTAARDSGSPLHF.

This clonotype was found a few times. The CDR3 is CASSQKTGPSYEQYF. The CDR3 DNA sequence: TGTGCCAGCAGTCAAAAGACAGGGCCTTCCTACGAGCAGTACTTC. The chain employs TRBV27 and TRBJ2-7; 7 nucleotides line up with TRBD1. Unmatched junction bases numbered 8, after V lost 5 bases and J lost 1 base. The germline V gene has CDR1 MNHEY and CDR2 SMNVEV (reference sequence). The CDR3 runs to 15 residues.

This clonotype occurred a few times. The genes are TRBV10-3 and TRBJ2-3; TRBD1 matches 10 bases. Per the germline V gene, CDR1 is ENHRY and CDR2 is SYGVKD. Trimming took 3 bases from V and 5 from J; bases not matched to a gene: 8. This CDR3 spans 16 amino acids. The CDR3 DNA is TGTGCCATCAGTGACGGAAAAGGACAGGGGGTAGATACGCAGTATTTT. Protein product: CAISDGKGQGVDTQYF.

Only one count was recorded for this clonotype. The V gene is TRBV5-3, the J gene TRBJ2-7; 7 bases match TRBD2. TRBV5-3 is designated an ORF whose function remains uncertain. The V segment lost 0 bases and the J segment 0 bases; nucleotides outside the gene matches: 9. This CDR3 comprises 17 residues. CDR3 DNA: TGTGCCAGAAGCTTGGTGGTATATGGGGACTACTCCTACGAGCAGTACTTC. Its translation: CARSLVVYGDYSYEQYF.

This chain links TRBV7-2 with TRBJ2-7; 12 positions agree with TRBD1. The CDR3 covers 16 residues. Germline V CDR1 and CDR2: SGHTA, FQGNSA. V shed 5 bases and J 4 bases; nucleotides not matched to a gene: 9. The CDR3 loop reads CASSAVGTGGRYEQYF. Here the CDR3 DNA reads TGTGCCAGCAGCGCCGTTGGGACAGGGGGCAGGTACGAGCAGTACTTC.

This clonotype was seen more than once but under ten times. V gene TRBV4-3 combines with J gene TRBJ2-3; 8 bases map to TRBD2. The CDR3 is 14 residues long. CDR1 is LGHNA and CDR2 is YSLEER in the germline V gene. Trimming at V came to 5 bases and at J to 5 bases, leaving 6 bases not matched to a gene. CDR3 DNA: TGCGCCAGCAGCGCGAAACGGGGGGGAGATACGCAGTATTTT. This codes for CASSAKRGGDTQYF.

Comment on this clonotype: A junction boundary mismatches the germline segment, possibly from a read error. V usage is TRBV5-1 and J usage is TRBJ2-2; D not resolved. CDR3 size: 12 residues. Germline CDR1 reads SGHRS; CDR2 reads YFSETQ. The CDR3 here is CANSFMSGELFF. CDR3 bases: TGCGCCAACAGCTTTATGTCCGGGGAGCTGTTTTTT.

V gene TRBV6-5 combines with J gene TRBJ1-1; possible D gene TRBD1, 6 bases. CDR3 length equals 15 residues. Trimming removed 0 bases from V and 7 bases from J, with 15 bases in between. Per the germline V gene, CDR1 is MNHEY and CDR2 is SVGAGI. DNA for the CDR3: TGTGCCAGCAGTTACTCGTACGGCGGGGGGCTTGAAGCTTTCTTT. It encodes CASSYSYGGGLEAFF.

Only a few counts were recorded for this clonotype. The genes are TRBV4-3 and TRBJ1-1, with D possibly TRBD1 on 5 matching bases. V lost 1 base and J lost 0, with 18 bases in between. The CDR3 length is 18 residues. Germline CDR1 reads LGHNA; CDR2 reads YSLEER. CDR3 residues: CASSQVWWGVGMNTEAFF. For the CDR3, the DNA is TGCGCCAGCAGCCAAGTATGGTGGGGCGTGGGAATGAACACTGAAGCTTTCTTT.

The chain recombines TRBV20-1 with TRBJ2-7; D is possibly TRBD1 or TRBD2 (5 bases each). V was trimmed by 0 bases and J by 2 bases, leaving 20 bases between them. Germline lookup yields CDR1 DFQATT and CDR2 SNEGSKA (reference sequence). The CDR3 is 17 amino acids. The CDR3 here is CSARDLGASRQTYEQYF. CDR3 in DNA: TGCAGTGCTAGAGATCTCGGGGCTAGTCGGCAAACCTACGAGCAGTACTTC.

The table lists this clonotype with a count of one. This chain connects TRBV5-1 to TRBJ2-5; possibly TRBD1 for D (5 bases). Germline CDR1 is SGHRS and CDR2 is YFSETQ. V lost 6 bases and J lost 7, with 22 bases in between. The CDR3 sequence is 15 residues long. The CDR3 loop is CASTLDRWGPGTQYF. For the CDR3, the DNA is TGCGCCAGCACCCTCGACCGTTGGGGCCCGGGGACCCAGTACTTC.

The chain joins TRBV11-2 to TRBJ2-5; possibly TRBD1 or TRBD2 for D (5 bases each). V lost 1 base to trimming and J lost 4 bases, with 10 bases between them. The germline V gene encodes CDR1 SGHAT and CDR2 FQNNGV. The CDR3 is 14 amino acids. The CDR3, as DNA: TGTGCCAGCAGCTTAGGAGCGAGGGGAGAGACCCAGTACTTC. Encoded protein: CASSLGARGETQYF.